This T cell receptor (beta chain) was sequenced for a study of T cells in localized non-small cell lung cancer. Trimming cost V 4 bases and J 2 bases, with 12 bases left between them. The CDR3 is 14 residues long. CDR1 SQVTM and CDR2 ANQGSEA come from the germline V gene. The assay was immunoSEQ multiplex PCR, and TCRdb's table has in-frame clones only and misses some. Of about 72,000 clones listed, roughly 86% are singletons. Sequences were derived from peripheral blood, sampled before any cancer treatment. The chain has TRBV29-1 and TRBJ2-1; no reliable D call. This TCR was recovered from a female donor older than 55 with stage I lung adenocarcinoma. The CDR3 nucleotides read TGCAGCGTTGGGAAAGGCGGTCCCTACAATGAGCAGTTCTTC. Its translation: CSVGKGGPYNEQFF.